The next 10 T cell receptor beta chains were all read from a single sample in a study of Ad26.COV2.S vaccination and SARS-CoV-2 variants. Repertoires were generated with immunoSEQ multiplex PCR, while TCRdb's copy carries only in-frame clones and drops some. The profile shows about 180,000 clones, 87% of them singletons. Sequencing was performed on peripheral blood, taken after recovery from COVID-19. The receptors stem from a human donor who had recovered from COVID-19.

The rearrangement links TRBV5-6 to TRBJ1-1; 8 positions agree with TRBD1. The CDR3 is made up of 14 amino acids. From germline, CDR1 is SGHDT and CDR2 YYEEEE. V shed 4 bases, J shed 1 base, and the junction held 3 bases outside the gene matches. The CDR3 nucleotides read TGTGCCAGCAGCCCAGGGGGCTCGAACACTGAAGCTTTCTTT. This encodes CASSPGGSNTEAFF.

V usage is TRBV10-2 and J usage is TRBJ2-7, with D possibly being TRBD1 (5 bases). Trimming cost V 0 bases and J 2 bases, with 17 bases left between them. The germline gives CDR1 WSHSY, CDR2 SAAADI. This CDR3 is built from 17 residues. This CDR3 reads CASSESTDLTETYEQYF. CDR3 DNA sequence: TGCGCCAGCAGTGAGTCGACGGATTTGACAGAAACCTACGAGCAGTACTTC.

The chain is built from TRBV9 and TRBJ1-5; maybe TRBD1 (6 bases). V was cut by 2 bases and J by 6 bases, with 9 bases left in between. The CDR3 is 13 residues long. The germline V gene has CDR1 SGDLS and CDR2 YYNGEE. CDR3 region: CASSVGGGQPQHF. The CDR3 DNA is TGTGCCAGCAGCGTGGGAGGGGGTCAGCCCCAGCATTTT.

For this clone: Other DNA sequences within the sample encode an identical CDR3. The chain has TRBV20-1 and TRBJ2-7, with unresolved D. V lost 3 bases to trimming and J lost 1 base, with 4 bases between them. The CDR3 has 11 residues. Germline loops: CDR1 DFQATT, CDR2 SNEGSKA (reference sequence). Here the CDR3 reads CSASRSYEQYF. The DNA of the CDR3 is TGCAGTGCTAGCCGGTCCTACGAGCAGTACTTC.

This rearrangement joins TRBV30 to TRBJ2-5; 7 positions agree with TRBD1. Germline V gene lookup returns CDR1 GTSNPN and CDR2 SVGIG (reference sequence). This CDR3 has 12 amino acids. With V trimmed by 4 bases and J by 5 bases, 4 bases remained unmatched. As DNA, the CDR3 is TGTGCCTGGACAGGGGGTGGGGAGACCCAGTACTTC. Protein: CAWTGGGETQYF.

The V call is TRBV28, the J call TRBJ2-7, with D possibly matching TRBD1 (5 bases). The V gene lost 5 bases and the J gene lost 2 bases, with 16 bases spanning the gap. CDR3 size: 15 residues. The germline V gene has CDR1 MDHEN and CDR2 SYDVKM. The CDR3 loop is CASSPPRQSTYEQYF. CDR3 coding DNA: TGTGCCAGCAGTCCCCCCCGACAGAGCACCTACGAGCAGTACTTC.

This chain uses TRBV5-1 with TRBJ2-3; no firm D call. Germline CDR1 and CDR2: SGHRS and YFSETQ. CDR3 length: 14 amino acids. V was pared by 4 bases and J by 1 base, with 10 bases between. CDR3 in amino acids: CASSQDPGTDTQYF. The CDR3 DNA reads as TGCGCCAGCAGCCAGGACCCTGGCACAGATACGCAGTATTTT. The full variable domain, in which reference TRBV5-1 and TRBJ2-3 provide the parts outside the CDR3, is KAGVTQTPRYLIKTRGQQVTLSCSPISGHRSVSWYQQTPGQGLQFLFEYFSETQRNKGNFPGRFSGRQFSNSRSEMNVSTLELGDSALYLCASSQDPGTDTQYFGPGTRLTVL.

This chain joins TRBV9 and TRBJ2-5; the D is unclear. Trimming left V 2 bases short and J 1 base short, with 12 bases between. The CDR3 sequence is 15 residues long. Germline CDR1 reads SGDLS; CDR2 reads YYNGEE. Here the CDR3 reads CASSVQVGIQETQYF. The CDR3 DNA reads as TGTGCCAGCAGCGTTCAGGTGGGGATCCAAGAGACCCAGTACTTC. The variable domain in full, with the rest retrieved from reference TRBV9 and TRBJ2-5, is DSGVTQTPKHLITATGQRVTLRCSPRSGDLSVYWYQQSLDQGLQFLIQYYNGEERAKGNILERFSAQQFPDLHSELNLSSLELGDSALYFCASSVQVGIQETQYFGPGTRLLVL.

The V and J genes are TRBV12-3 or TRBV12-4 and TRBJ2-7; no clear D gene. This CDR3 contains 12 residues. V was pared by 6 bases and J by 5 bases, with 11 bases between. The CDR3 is CASSSFRDEQYF. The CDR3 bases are TGTGCCAGCAGCTCCTTCCGGGACGAGCAGTACTTC.

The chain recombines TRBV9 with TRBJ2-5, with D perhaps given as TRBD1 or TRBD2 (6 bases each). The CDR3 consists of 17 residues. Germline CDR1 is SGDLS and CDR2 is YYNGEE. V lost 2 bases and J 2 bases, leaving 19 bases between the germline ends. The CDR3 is CASSVGRRWGAQETQYF. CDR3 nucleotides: TGTGCCAGCAGCGTGGGTAGACGGTGGGGGGCACAAGAGACCCAGTACTTC.